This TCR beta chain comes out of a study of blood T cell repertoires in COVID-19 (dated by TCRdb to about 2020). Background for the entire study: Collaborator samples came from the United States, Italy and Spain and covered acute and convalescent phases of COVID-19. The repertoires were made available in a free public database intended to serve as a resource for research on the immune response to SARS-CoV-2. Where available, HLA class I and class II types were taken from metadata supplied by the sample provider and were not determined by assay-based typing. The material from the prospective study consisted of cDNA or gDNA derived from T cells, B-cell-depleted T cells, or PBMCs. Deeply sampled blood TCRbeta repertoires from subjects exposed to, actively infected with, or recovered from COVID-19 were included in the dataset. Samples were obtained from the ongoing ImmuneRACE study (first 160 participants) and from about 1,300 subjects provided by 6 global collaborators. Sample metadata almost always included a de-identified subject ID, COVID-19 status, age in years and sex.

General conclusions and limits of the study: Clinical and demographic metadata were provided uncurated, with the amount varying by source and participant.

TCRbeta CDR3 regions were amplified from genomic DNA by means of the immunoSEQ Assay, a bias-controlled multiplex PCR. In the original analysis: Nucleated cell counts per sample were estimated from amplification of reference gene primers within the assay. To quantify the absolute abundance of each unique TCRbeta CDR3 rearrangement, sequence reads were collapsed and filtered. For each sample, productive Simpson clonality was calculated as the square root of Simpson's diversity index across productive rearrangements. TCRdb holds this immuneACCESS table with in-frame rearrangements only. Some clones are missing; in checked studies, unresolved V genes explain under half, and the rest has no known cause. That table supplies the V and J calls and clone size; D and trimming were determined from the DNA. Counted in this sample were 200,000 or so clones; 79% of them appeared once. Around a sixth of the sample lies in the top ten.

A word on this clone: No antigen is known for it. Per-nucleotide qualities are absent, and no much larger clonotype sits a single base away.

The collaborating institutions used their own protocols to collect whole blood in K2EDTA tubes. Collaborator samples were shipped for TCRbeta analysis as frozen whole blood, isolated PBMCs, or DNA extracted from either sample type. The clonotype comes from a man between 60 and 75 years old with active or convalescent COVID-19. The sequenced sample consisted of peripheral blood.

The DNA sequence follows: TGTGCCAGCAGCAAAGTGGCGGCAGCCGCTAACTATGGCTACACCTTC. Translation gives CASSKVAAAANYGYTF. The sequence links TRBV21-1 to TRBJ1-2. TRBV21-1 is noted as a pseudogene. The CDR3 sequence holds 16 residues, the cysteine and phenylalanine included. The DNA shown is the 48-base CDR3, in frame from base 1.